A selection of T cell receptor beta chains follows, all from one sample in a study of blood T cell repertoires in COVID-19. Here immunoSEQ multiplex PCR was the method, and the copy in TCRdb shows in-frame clones only, minus some. The sample has almost 20,000 clones; more than 75% are singletons. The source material was peripheral blood. All receptors derive from a human donor with active COVID-19. The donor label of this sample is uncertain. The CDR3 runs from the conserved cysteine through the conserved F or W. Fields, in order: D gene, J gene, clone size, V gene, CDR3 protein, CDR3 DNA. D genes are given only for firm matches. The size of a clone is reported for some rows only, either as once, few or many, or as a class for expanded clones.

D gene: .
J gene: TRBJ1-2
clone size: .
V gene: TRBV20-1
CDR3 protein: CSASVFSAGGYGYTF
CDR3 DNA: TGCAGTGCTAGTGTTTTTTCTGCGGGGGGATATGGCTACACCTTC

D gene: TRBD2
J gene: TRBJ2-5
clone size: .
V gene: TRBV7-2
CDR3 protein: CASSSPGWGLKQETQYF
CDR3 DNA: TGTGCCAGCAGCTCACCCGGTTGGGGACTAAAACAAGAGACCCAGTACTTC

D gene: .
J gene: TRBJ2-1
clone size: .
V gene: TRBV21-1
CDR3 protein: CASSYSGNPTGEQFF
CDR3 DNA: TGTGCCAGCAGCTATAGCGGTAATCCCACCGGTGAGCAGTTCTTC

D gene: TRBD2
J gene: TRBJ2-7
clone size: .
V gene: TRBV18
CDR3 protein: CASSPSSGLAYEQYF
CDR3 DNA: TGTGCCAGCTCACCGTCTAGCGGGTTGGCCTACGAGCAGTACTTC

D gene: .
J gene: TRBJ2-4
clone size: .
V gene: TRBV19
CDR3 protein: CASSMAAAKNIQYF
CDR3 DNA: TGTGCCAGTAGTATGGCAGCGGCCAAAAACATTCAGTACTTC

D gene: .
J gene: TRBJ2-7
clone size: .
V gene: TRBV12-1
CDR3 protein: CASTPAPGTGNNEQYF
CDR3 DNA: TGTGCCAGCACCCCTGCCCCCGGGACAGGTAACAACGAGCAGTACTTC

D gene: TRBD1
J gene: TRBJ1-3
clone size: .
V gene: TRBV18
CDR3 protein: CASSPDRGRILDTIYF
CDR3 DNA: TGTGCCAGCTCACCGGACAGGGGGCGTATTCTGGACACCATATATTTT

D gene: .
J gene: TRBJ2-7
clone size: .
V gene: TRBV6-1
CDR3 protein: CASSEAPRTYEQYF
CDR3 DNA: TGTGCCAGCAGTGAAGCCCCGCGGACCTACGAGCAGTACTTC

D gene: .
J gene: TRBJ2-7
clone size: .
V gene: TRBV5-1
CDR3 protein: CASSLDRVYEQYF
CDR3 DNA: TGCGCCAGCAGCTTGGACAGGGTCTACGAGCAGTACTTC

D gene: TRBD1
J gene: TRBJ2-7
clone size: .
V gene: TRBV12-5
CDR3 protein: CASVMTGVDEQYF
CDR3 DNA: TGTGCTAGTGTTATGACAGGGGTCGACGAGCAGTACTTC

D gene: .
J gene: TRBJ2-1
clone size: .
V gene: TRBV7-9
CDR3 protein: CASSLGLGGNEQFF
CDR3 DNA: TGTGCCAGCAGCCTGGGACTTGGGGGCAATGAGCAGTTCTTC

D gene: TRBD2
J gene: TRBJ2-3
clone size: .
V gene: TRBV6-2/TRBV6-3
CDR3 protein: CASSRGKSGKVDTQYF
CDR3 DNA: TGTGCCAGCAGTCGCGGTAAAAGCGGGAAAGTCGATACGCAGTATTTT

D gene: .
J gene: TRBJ2-7
clone size: .
V gene: TRBV9
CDR3 protein: CASSVLAGYEQYF
CDR3 DNA: TGTGCCAGCAGCGTATTGGCAGGCTACGAGCAGTACTTC

D gene: TRBD1
J gene: TRBJ2-5
clone size: .
V gene: TRBV5-1
CDR3 protein: CASSSRDRGTQYF
CDR3 DNA: TGCGCCAGCAGCTCCCGGGACAGGGGGACCCAGTACTTC

D gene: TRBD2
J gene: TRBJ2-1
clone size: once
V gene: TRBV12-5
CDR3 protein: CASGAGLARNNEQFF
CDR3 DNA: TGTGCTAGTGGTGCCGGACTAGCGAGGAACAATGAGCAGTTCTTC

D gene: .
J gene: TRBJ2-7
clone size: .
V gene: TRBV25-1
CDR3 protein: CASSRSSYEQYF
CDR3 DNA: TGTGCCAGCAGCCGGAGCTCCTACGAGCAGTACTTC

D gene: .
J gene: TRBJ2-1
clone size: .
V gene: TRBV7-3
CDR3 protein: CASSLRAGNENEQFF
CDR3 DNA: TGTGCCAGCAGTCTAAGGGCGGGAAATGAAAATGAGCAGTTCTTC

D gene: TRBD1
J gene: TRBJ2-3
clone size: .
V gene: TRBV5-8
CDR3 protein: CASTMTGGTDTQYF
CDR3 DNA: TGTGCCAGCACCATGACAGGGGGCACAGATACGCAGTATTTT

D gene: .
J gene: TRBJ2-2
clone size: .
V gene: TRBV7-3
CDR3 protein: CASSLSAGELFF
CDR3 DNA: TGTGCCAGCAGCTTATCGGCCGGGGAGCTGTTTTTT

D gene: TRBD1
J gene: TRBJ1-6
clone size: .
V gene: TRBV5-6
CDR3 protein: CASSWTGRGDSPLHF
CDR3 DNA: TGTGCCAGCAGCTGGACAGGGAGAGGTGATTCACCCCTCCACTTT

D gene: TRBD2
J gene: TRBJ2-3
clone size: .
V gene: TRBV9
CDR3 protein: CASSPGTHGLVLDTQYF
CDR3 DNA: TGTGCCAGCAGCCCTGGGACTCACGGACTAGTTTTAGATACGCAGTATTTT

D gene: TRBD1
J gene: TRBJ1-4
clone size: .
V gene: TRBV9
CDR3 protein: CASSLSTGVGEKLFF
CDR3 DNA: TGTGCCAGCAGCCTGTCGACAGGGGTGGGTGAAAAACTGTTTTTT

D gene: .
J gene: TRBJ2-1
clone size: .
V gene: TRBV5-6
CDR3 protein: CASSLGGGASGQFF
CDR3 DNA: TGTGCCAGCAGCTTGGGAGGAGGGGCGAGTGGTCAGTTCTTC

D gene: TRBD1
J gene: TRBJ1-4
clone size: .
V gene: TRBV19
CDR3 protein: CASSTGTVATNEKLFF
CDR3 DNA: TGTGCCAGTAGTACAGGGACAGTTGCAACTAATGAAAAACTGTTTTTT

D gene: TRBD1
J gene: TRBJ2-7
clone size: .
V gene: TRBV5-4
CDR3 protein: CASSLRQGYEQYF
CDR3 DNA: TGTGCCAGCAGCTTGCGACAGGGCTACGAGCAGTACTTC

D gene: TRBD1
J gene: TRBJ2-7
clone size: .
V gene: TRBV11-1
CDR3 protein: CASSLVRTGTYEQYF
CDR3 DNA: TGTGCCAGCAGCTTAGTCCGGACAGGCACCTACGAGCAGTACTTC

D gene: .
J gene: TRBJ2-2
clone size: .
V gene: TRBV5-1
CDR3 protein: CASSLGLARTGELFF
CDR3 DNA: TGCGCCAGCAGCTTGGGGTTAGCGCGGACCGGGGAGCTGTTTTTT

D gene: TRBD2
J gene: TRBJ2-1
clone size: .
V gene: TRBV7-9
CDR3 protein: CASSSGITSGRPNEQFF
CDR3 DNA: TGTGCCAGCAGCTCGGGGATAACTAGCGGGAGACCGAATGAGCAGTTCTTC

D gene: TRBD1
J gene: TRBJ2-1
clone size: .
V gene: TRBV5-6
CDR3 protein: CASSSRQGARMAEQFF
CDR3 DNA: TGTGCCAGCAGCTCCAGACAGGGGGCGAGGATGGCTGAGCAGTTCTTC

D gene: TRBD1
J gene: TRBJ1-4
clone size: .
V gene: TRBV4-1
CDR3 protein: CASSQEDRMNEKLFF
CDR3 DNA: TGCGCCAGCAGCCAGGAGGACAGGATGAATGAAAAACTGTTTTTT

D gene: TRBD1
J gene: TRBJ1-2
clone size: .
V gene: TRBV9
CDR3 protein: CASSGRTGNGYTF
CDR3 DNA: TGTGCCAGCAGCGGTAGGACAGGGAATGGCTACACCTTC

D gene: .
J gene: TRBJ1-1
clone size: .
V gene: TRBV7-8
CDR3 protein: CASSLGTGDTEAFF
CDR3 DNA: TGTGCCAGCAGCTTAGGCACGGGGGACACTGAAGCTTTCTTT

D gene: .
J gene: TRBJ2-2
clone size: .
V gene: TRBV15
CDR3 protein: CATGRTSETGELFF
CDR3 DNA: TGTGCCACCGGGAGGACATCAGAAACCGGGGAGCTGTTTTTT

D gene: .
J gene: TRBJ1-4
clone size: .
V gene: TRBV21-1
CDR3 protein: CASSNSPRTEPYFTNEKLFF
CDR3 DNA: TGTGCCAGCAGCAATTCCCCTAGGACAGAGCCCTATTTTACTAATGAAAAACTGTTTTTT

D gene: .
J gene: TRBJ1-3
clone size: .
V gene: TRBV11-2
CDR3 protein: CASSFEGNTIYF
CDR3 DNA: TGTGCCAGCAGCTTTGAGGGAAACACCATATATTTT

D gene: .
J gene: TRBJ2-2
clone size: few
V gene: TRBV29-1
CDR3 protein: CSAQQGPGELFF
CDR3 DNA: TGCAGCGCTCAACAGGGTCCCGGGGAGCTGTTTTTT

D gene: TRBD2
J gene: TRBJ2-7
clone size: .
V gene: TRBV5-4
CDR3 protein: CASSGGTSGRALGEQYF
CDR3 DNA: TGTGCCAGCAGCGGCGGGACTAGCGGGAGGGCCTTGGGCGAGCAGTACTTC

D gene: .
J gene: TRBJ2-7
clone size: few
V gene: TRBV5-5
CDR3 protein: CASSLGGGISYEQYF
CDR3 DNA: TGTGCCAGCAGCTTGGGGGGCGGGATCTCCTACGAGCAGTACTTC

D gene: TRBD2
J gene: TRBJ2-7
clone size: .
V gene: TRBV19
CDR3 protein: CATRTGGTYEQYF
CDR3 DNA: TGTGCCACCAGAACGGGGGGGACCTACGAGCAGTACTTC

D gene: TRBD2
J gene: TRBJ2-7
clone size: .
V gene: TRBV2
CDR3 protein: CASRPHPQREYEQYF
CDR3 DNA: TGTGCCAGCAGACCTCACCCCCAGCGGGAGTACGAGCAGTACTTC

D gene: .
J gene: TRBJ2-3
clone size: .
V gene: TRBV3-1/TRBV3-2
CDR3 protein: CASSQDRYLGDTQYF
CDR3 DNA: TGTGCCAGCAGCCAAGACCGCTACCTCGGAGATACGCAGTATTTT

D gene: TRBD2
J gene: TRBJ2-7
clone size: .
V gene: TRBV27
CDR3 protein: CASTSPGLAGLYF
CDR3 DNA: TGTGCCAGCACCTCTCCGGGACTAGCGGGCCTATACTTC

D gene: TRBD2
J gene: TRBJ2-1
clone size: .
V gene: TRBV9
CDR3 protein: CASRSVTGTTYNEQFF
CDR3 DNA: TGTGCCAGCAGATCTGTTACCGGGACTACCTACAATGAGCAGTTCTTC